Presented here are 30 T cell receptor beta chains from one specimen sequenced in a study of blood T cells in healthy people across ages. A second PCR of roughly 7 to 11 cycles used a sample-barcoded 5' primer and a J-beta primer mix. Via MiXCR, TCRdb re-called the 5' RACE reads, giving one row per CDR3 protein. The table records about 680,000 distinct CDR3 sequences, roughly 50% of them present only once. The sequencing input was blood. The receptors stem from a woman aged 55 to 70 in good health.

This clonotype has just a few counts. The chain couples TRBV20-1 to TRBJ1-6; D gene uncertain. V was shortened by 4 bases and J by 9 bases, with 22 bases between the two germline ends. This CDR3 comprises 16 residues. Germline CDR1 is DFQATT and CDR2 is SNEGSKA (reference sequence). The DNA of the CDR3 is TGCAGTGCTAATTTCCCCAGACCCGCACAAAGTTCACCCCTCCACTTT. Protein product: CSANFPRPAQSSPLHF.

This chain uses TRBV20-1 with TRBJ1-6; TRBD1 is a possible D gene (5 bases). This CDR3 has 15 amino acids. Trimming left V 2 bases short and J 10 bases short, with 18 bases between. The V gene's germline CDR1 is DFQATT and CDR2 SNEGSKA (reference sequence). CDR3 DNA: TGCAGTGCTAGATCCGGGACCCAAGGCTACTCACCCCTCCACTTT. This sequence encodes CSARSGTQGYSPLHF.

The table lists this clonotype with a few counts. The rearrangement uses TRBV6-6 and TRBJ1-4; possibly TRBD1 for D (5 bases). The germline V gene encodes CDR1 MNHNY and CDR2 SVGAGI (reference sequence). Trimming shortened V by 4 bases and J by 3 bases, and 12 bases separated the two germline ends. This CDR3 is 15 amino acids long. CDR3 nucleotide sequence: TGTGCCAGCAGTTTTTTGACAGTCGCTAATGAAAAACTGTTTTTT. It codes for CASSFLTVANEKLFF.

The genes are TRBV6-1 and TRBJ1-2, with TRBD1 as a possible D gene (6 bases). V was cut by 2 bases and J by 3 bases, with 13 bases left in between. In germline, CDR1 is MNHNS, CDR2 SASEGT. The CDR3 has 15 amino acids. The CDR3 spells CASSEIGTSDYGYTF. DNA of the CDR3: TGTGCCAGCAGTGAAATCGGGACATCAGACTATGGCTACACCTTC.

V usage is TRBV7-3 and J usage is TRBJ2-7; a possible D gene is TRBD2 (6 bases). V dropped 5 bases and J dropped 1 base, with 15 bases sitting between them. From germline, CDR1 is SGHTA and CDR2 FQGTGA. The CDR3 contains 15 residues. The CDR3 is CASSLRGFHSYEQYF. The DNA for the CDR3 is TGTGCCAGCAGCCTCCGGGGGTTCCATTCCTACGAGCAGTACTTC.

This clonotype came up a few times. The V gene is TRBV5-1, the J gene TRBJ2-3; maybe TRBD2 (6 bases). Germline values: CDR1 SGHRS, CDR2 YFSETQ. The CDR3 is 14 amino acids. Between the trimmed V and J ends, which lost 4 bases and 6 bases, there was a span of 15 bases. The CDR3 region is CASSPGGIWDTQYF. CDR3 DNA sequence: TGCGCCAGCAGCCCCGGAGGGATTTGGGATACGCAGTATTTT. Complete variable domain (other parts from reference TRBV5-1 and TRBJ2-3): KAGVTQTPRYLIKTRGQQVTLSCSPISGHRSVSWYQQTPGQGLQFLFEYFSETQRNKGNFPGRFSGRQFSNSRSEMNVSTLELGDSALYLCASSPGGIWDTQYFGPGTRLTVL.

This clonotype was counted only a few times. This sequence joins TRBV6-5 and TRBJ1-2, with 8 bases aligning to TRBD1. Germline V CDR1 and CDR2: MNHEY, SVGAGI. The CDR3 contains 15 residues. J was trimmed by 10 bases and V by 2 bases; bases with no gene match: 12. The CDR3 region is CASSYGGRTGSFYTF. CDR3 DNA sequence: TGTGCCAGCAGTTACGGTGGGAGGACAGGGTCTTTCTACACCTTC.

The V and J genes are TRBV20-1 and TRBJ1-1, with TRBD1 as a possible D gene (5 bases). This CDR3 has 14 amino acids. CDR1 and CDR2 from the germline V gene are DFQATT and SNEGSKA (reference sequence). V was shortened by 3 bases and J by 8 bases, with 19 bases between the two germline ends. In nucleotides, the CDR3 is TGCAGTGCTAGGCGGGGACCCCAAGGGAGAGAAGCTTTCTTT. Residues: CSARRGPQGREAFF.

This rearrangement joins TRBV7-6 to TRBJ2-7; TRBD2 matches at 10 bases. CDR1 and CDR2 from the germline V gene are SGHVS and FNYEAQ. Losses at the gene ends were 2 bases for V and 0 bases for J; bases not matched to a gene: 4. The CDR3 has 16 residues. The CDR3 reads CASSLSGLADSYEQYF. As DNA, the CDR3 is TGTGCCAGCAGCTTAAGTGGACTAGCGGACTCCTACGAGCAGTACTTC.

This rearrangement joins TRBV6-5 to TRBJ2-1; tentatively, D is TRBD2 (5 bases). This CDR3 is 14 amino acids long. V was pared by 1 base and J by 7 bases, with 11 bases between. CDR1 and CDR2 (germline): MNHEY, SVGAGI. In DNA, the CDR3 is TGTGCCAGCAGTTACTATACTAGTTTAAATGAGCAGTTCTTC. This translates into CASSYYTSLNEQFF.

The chain has TRBV28 and TRBJ1-1; D gene ambiguous. From germline, CDR1 is MDHEN and CDR2 SYDVKM. The germline V and J ends were trimmed by 10 bases and 2 bases, with 17 bases remaining between them. The CDR3 spans 14 residues. The CDR3 region has the DNA TGTGCCACCATTCACCTGTTTAGTAACACTGAAGCTTTCTTT. Translation: CATIHLFSNTEAFF.

This clonotype was counted only a few times. The CDR3 here is CASSPPVGSADFNEQFF. CDR3 in DNA: TGTGCCAGCTCACCACCGGTGGGGTCCGCGGACTTTAATGAGCAGTTCTTC. The V and J genes are TRBV18 and TRBJ2-1, with D tentatively TRBD2 (5 bases). The CDR3 extends over 17 amino acids. Trimming removed 0 bases from V and 7 bases from J, with 19 bases in between. The germline V gene has CDR1 KGHSH and CDR2 LQKENI.

The V and J genes are TRBV20-1 and TRBJ2-1; TRBD2 aligns across 9 bases. The germline V gene has CDR1 DFQATT and CDR2 SNEGSKA (reference sequence). The CDR3 covers 16 residues. The V segment lost 0 bases and the J segment 8 bases; nucleotides outside the gene matches: 11. The CDR3, as DNA: TGCAGTGCTAGAGATCAACGCGGGAGGGCCGGCGATGAGCAGTTCTTC. Protein product: CSARDQRGRAGDEQFF.

This clonotype is a singleton in its sample. The chain combines TRBV4-3 with TRBJ2-1; D possibly uses TRBD1 or TRBD2 (5 bases each). Judging by the DNA end, TRBJ2-7 fits better; the J call may be wrong. The CDR3 has 13 amino acids. Germline lookup yields CDR1 LGHNA and CDR2 YSLEER. DNA for the CDR3: TGCGCCAGCAGCCAAGATGGGGGTGGCGAGCAGTACTTC. Translated, it gives CASSQDGGGEQYF.

This clonotype was counted at least ten times. The V and J genes are TRBV29-1 and TRBJ2-3; 8 bases match TRBD1. After removal of 3 bases from V and 3 bases from J, the junction contained 11 bases not matched to a gene. The CDR3 contains 16 residues. Germline V gene data show CDR1 as SQVTM and CDR2 as ANQGSEA. The CDR3 sequence: CSVERAVNRGTDTQYF. The CDR3 DNA reads TGCAGCGTTGAGAGGGCCGTGAACAGGGGGACAGATACGCAGTATTTT.

This clonotype was picked up one time. Compared with germline, one end of the junction differs, possibly owing to a read error. J is TRBJ2-1 and V is TRBV29-1; TRBD2 agrees at 9 bases. CDR1 SQVTM and CDR2 ANQGSEA come from the germline V gene. The CDR3 runs to 13 residues. CDR3 sequence reads: CNVAGGQNNEQFF. Written as DNA, the CDR3 is TGCAACGTTGCGGGGGGGCAGAACAATGAGCAGTTCTTC.

The table lists this clonotype with a few counts. V usage is TRBV4-2 and J usage is TRBJ2-5, with TRBD2 identical over 7 bases. V was clipped by 4 bases and J by 10 bases; unmatched bases: 12. The CDR3 is 14 residues long. Looked up from germline, CDR1 is LGHNA and CDR2 is YNFKEQ. Here the CDR3 reads CASSLGLDVQGQYF. The CDR3 nucleotides read TGTGCCAGCAGCCTAGGACTAGACGTTCAGGGCCAGTACTTC.

In DNA form, the CDR3 reads TGTGCCAGTAGACAGAGCAATCAGCCCCAGCATTTT. Translated, it gives CASRQSNQPQHF. The chain combines TRBV2 with TRBJ1-5; D might be TRBD1 (5 bases). The CDR3 is 12 amino acids. Germline assignment: CDR1 SNHLY and CDR2 FYNNEI. Deletions cut 9 bases from V and 1 base from J, with 7 bases between.

The chain couples TRBV7-2 to TRBJ2-7, with D unclear. With 2 bases removed from V and 7 bases from J, the gap between germline ends came to 12 bases. The CDR3 length is 13 residues. Germline CDR1 and CDR2: SGHTA and FQGNSA. In DNA form, the CDR3 reads TGTGCCAGCAGCTTAAAAACGACCGGGGAGCAGTACTTC. It translates to CASSLKTTGEQYF.

The V gene is TRBV28, the J gene TRBJ2-7; D may be TRBD1 (5 bases). The CDR3 runs 16 residues. Trimming pared 3 bases from V and 0 bases from J, leaving 15 bases between. Per germline, CDR1 MDHEN and CDR2 SYDVKM. The CDR3 DNA sequence: TGTGCCAGCAGTTTGAATCTGGGCCAGGGCTCCTACGAGCAGTACTTC. It translates to CASSLNLGQGSYEQYF.

The chain is built from TRBV6-5 and TRBJ1-5; D call uncertain. The length of the CDR3 is 15 residues. Germline V CDR1 and CDR2: MNHEY, SVGAGI. V was clipped by 5 bases and J by 7 bases, with 18 bases between them. The CDR3 DNA reads TGTGCCAGCAGTGCGAGCGGACTAAATGGACAGCCCCAGCATTTT. Residues: CASSASGLNGQPQHF.

V usage is TRBV20-1 and J usage is TRBJ1-2, with a possible D match to TRBD1 (5 bases). Germline assignment: CDR1 DFQATT and CDR2 SNEGSKA (reference sequence). The CDR3 has 14 amino acids. Trimming stripped 1 base from V and 6 bases from J, with 15 bases between. CDR3: CSARGIALGDGYTF. Written as DNA, the CDR3 is TGCAGTGCTAGAGGTATAGCGTTAGGGGATGGCTACACCTTC.

The genes are TRBV20-1 and TRBJ2-1, with 12 bases lining up with TRBD2. CDR1 DFQATT and CDR2 SNEGSKA come from the germline V gene (reference sequence). J gave up 6 bases and V 6 bases, and 9 bases lay outside the gene matches. CDR3 length equals 15 residues. The CDR3 spells CSARTSGDPFNEQFF. DNA of the CDR3: TGCAGTGCAAGGACTAGCGGGGACCCTTTCAATGAGCAGTTCTTC.

This chain connects TRBV20-1 to TRBJ2-3, with a tentative D call TRBD2 (5 bases). This CDR3 region has 14 residues. In germline, CDR1 is DFQATT, CDR2 SNEGSKA (reference sequence). Trimming cost V 7 bases and J 1 base, with 15 bases left between them. Here the CDR3 DNA reads TGCAGTGGCTTAGCGTACCCGGGCACAGATACGCAGTATTTT. Translated: CSGLAYPGTDTQYF.

DNA for the CDR3: TGTGCCATCAGTGAGACAGGGCCTAGCTCCTACAATGAGCAGTACTTC. As protein: CAISETGPSSYNEQYF. The gene calls are TRBV10-3 and TRBJ2-1, with D possibly matching TRBD1 (6 bases). The J call may be in error: the DNA end matches TRBJ2-7 better. CDR3 length equals 16 residues. The V gene's germline CDR1 is ENHRY and CDR2 SYGVKD.

The genes are TRBV20-1 and TRBJ2-5; 10 positions agree with TRBD2. Near its end, the DNA agrees better with TRBJ2-7, so the J call may be wrong. CDR1 and CDR2 (germline): DFQATT, SNEGSKA (reference sequence). This CDR3 is 15 amino acids long. This chain's CDR3 is CSALAPLAGAREQYF. The DNA of the CDR3 is TGCAGTGCCCTCGCCCCCCTAGCGGGAGCTCGCGAGCAGTACTTC.

The chain links TRBV7-9 to TRBJ2-3; TRBD1 agrees at 8 bases. Germline assignment: CDR1 SEHNR and CDR2 FQNEAQ (reference sequence). Trimming cost V 10 bases and J 1 base; bases outside gene matches: 10. CDR3 length equals 15 residues. CDR3 in DNA: TGTGCCAATGTACAGGGGGGTTTCCGCACAGATACGCAGTATTTT. This encodes CANVQGGFRTDTQYF.

The rearrangement joins TRBV9 to TRBJ1-4; D remains unclear. Germline V CDR1 and CDR2: SGDLS, YYNGEE. Trimming removed 2 bases at V and 8 bases at J, with 22 bases between. CDR3 length: 17 amino acids. The CDR3 coding sequence is TGTGCCAGCAGCGTTAGGGCAGAACGACTCGGAGCCGAAAAACTGTTTTTT. Translating gives CASSVRAERLGAEKLFF.

This clonotype appeared many times. This chain uses TRBV29-1 with TRBJ1-2; D remains unclear. The V end was cut by 5 bases, the J end by 3 bases, with 4 bases between. This CDR3 is 10 amino acids long. The V gene's germline CDR1 is SQVTM and CDR2 ANQGSEA. The CDR3 loop is CSVSDYGYTF. In nucleotides, the CDR3 is TGCAGCGTTTCAGACTATGGCTACACCTTC.

This chain connects TRBV10-3 to TRBJ1-2; D is unresolved. Germline V gene sequence: CDR1 ENHRY, CDR2 SYGVKD. V dropped 4 bases and J dropped 10 bases, with 13 bases sitting between them. CDR3 size: 12 residues. This chain's CDR3 is CAISGGIGDYTF. CDR3 sequence (DNA): TGTGCCATCAGTGGAGGAATCGGCGACTACACCTTC.